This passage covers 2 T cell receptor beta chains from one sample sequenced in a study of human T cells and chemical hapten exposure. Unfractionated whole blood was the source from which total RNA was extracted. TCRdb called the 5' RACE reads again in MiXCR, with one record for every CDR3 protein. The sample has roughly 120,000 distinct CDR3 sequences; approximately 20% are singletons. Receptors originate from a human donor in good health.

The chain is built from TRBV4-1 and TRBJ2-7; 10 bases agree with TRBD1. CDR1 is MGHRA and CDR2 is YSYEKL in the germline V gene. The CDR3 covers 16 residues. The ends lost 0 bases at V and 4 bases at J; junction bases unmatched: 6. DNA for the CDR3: TGCGCCAGCAGCCAAGAAAAAAGACAGGGGGCATACGAGCAGTACTTC. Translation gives CASSQEKRQGAYEQYF.

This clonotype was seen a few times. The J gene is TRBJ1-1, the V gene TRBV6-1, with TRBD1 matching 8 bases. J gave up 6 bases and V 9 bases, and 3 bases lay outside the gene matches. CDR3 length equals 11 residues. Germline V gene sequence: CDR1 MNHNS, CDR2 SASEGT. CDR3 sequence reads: CASQGAAEAFF. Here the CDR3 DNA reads TGTGCCAGTCAGGGGGCCGCTGAAGCTTTCTTT.